Included here is one T cell receptor (beta chain) sequence, with context. Its antigen is unknown. CD45RO negativity and positive selection for CCR7 defined naive CD8 cells, a population that excluded terminally differentiated effector memory CD45RA+ cells. The run depth of the assay was deep. Here immunoSEQ multiplex PCR was the method, and the copy in TCRdb shows in-frame clones only, minus some. This table has some 2,000,000 clones, about 94% appearing once. The record originates from a study of shared clonotypes between healthy human individuals. Overall study results and limits: Despite large depth, rarefaction showed incomplete sorted-subset sequencing. Against clonotypes common to all four donors, non-shared ones had lower generation probabilities. In general, naive subsets displayed greater estimated richness than memory subsets did.

This sequence was found in a man between 18 and 35 years old in good health. Material for sequencing was naive CD8+ T cells sorted from blood.

The CDR3 DNA sequence: TGTGCCAGCAGCCAAGTTGGGACAGGGGGCTATGGCTACACCTTC. Its translation: CASSQVGTGGYGYTF. The J gene is TRBJ1-2, the V gene TRBV14; 11 positions match TRBD1. The CDR3 contains 15 residues. V lost 1 base to trimming and J lost 4 bases; unmatched junction nucleotides: 2. The germline gives CDR1 SGHDN, CDR2 FVKESK.